This T cell receptor (beta chain) was retrieved from a study of T-cell reconstitution after alpha-beta-depleted transplantation in children. For TCRbeta, the library was prepared with unique molecular identifiers. A single record per CDR3 protein comes from TCRdb applying MiXCR to the PCR reads. The sample gives about 490,000 distinct CDR3 sequences, over 9.5% of which show up once; 2% to 2.5% is in the top ten. Study-level results: After one year, T-cell counts and TCRbeta diversity mostly came from new T cells. There were reportedly several hundred expanded graft clones from which alpha-beta T cells came about two months after transplant. TCRbeta diversity was high at day 60 in some patients (a result of surviving recipient T cells and thymic progenitors).

CDR3 length: 14 residues. Germline V CDR1 and CDR2: SQVTM, ANQGSEA. J gave up 3 bases and V 4 bases, and 6 bases lay outside the gene matches. This clonotype was found many times. Its specificity is not known. Source: PBMCs, taken before TCRalphabeta/CD19-depleted stem cell transplant. V is TRBV29-1 and J is TRBJ2-1; 7 positions match TRBD2. This receptor was obtained from a child aged 2 to 15 with inherited bone marrow failure, due to receive a stem cell transplant. The DNA of the CDR3 is TGCAGCGTTGCGGGCGGGAGTATCTACAATGAGCAGTTCTTC. Translation: CSVAGGSIYNEQFF.